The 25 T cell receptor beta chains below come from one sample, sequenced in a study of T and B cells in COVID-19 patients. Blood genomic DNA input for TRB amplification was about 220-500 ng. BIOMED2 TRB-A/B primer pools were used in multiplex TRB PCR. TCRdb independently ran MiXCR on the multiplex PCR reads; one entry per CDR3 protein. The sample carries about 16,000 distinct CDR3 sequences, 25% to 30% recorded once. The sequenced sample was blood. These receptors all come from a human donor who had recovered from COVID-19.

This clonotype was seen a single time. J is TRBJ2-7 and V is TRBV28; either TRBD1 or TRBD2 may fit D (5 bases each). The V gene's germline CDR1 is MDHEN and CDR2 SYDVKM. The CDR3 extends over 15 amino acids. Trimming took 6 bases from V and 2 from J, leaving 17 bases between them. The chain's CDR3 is CASRTGTIGAYEQYF. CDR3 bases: TGTGCCAGCAGAACCGGGACCATCGGCGCCTACGAGCAGTACTTC.

The CDR3: CASSPHFLTRNEQFF. The CDR3 DNA reads TGTGCCAGCAGCCCCCACTTCTTAACTCGGAATGAGCAGTTCTTC. V usage is TRBV6-2 or TRBV6-3 and J usage is TRBJ2-1; D gene uncertain. The V gene lost 6 bases and the J gene lost 7 bases, with 19 bases spanning the gap. There are 15 residues in the CDR3. CDR1 and CDR2 (germline): MNHEY, SVGEGT.

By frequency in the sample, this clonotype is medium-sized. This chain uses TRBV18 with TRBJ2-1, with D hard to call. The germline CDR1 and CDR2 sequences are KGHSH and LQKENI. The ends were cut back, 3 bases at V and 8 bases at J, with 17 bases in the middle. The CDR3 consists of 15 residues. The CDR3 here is CASSPQSARWDEQFF. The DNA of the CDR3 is TGTGCCAGCTCACCGCAATCGGCCAGGTGGGATGAGCAGTTCTTC.

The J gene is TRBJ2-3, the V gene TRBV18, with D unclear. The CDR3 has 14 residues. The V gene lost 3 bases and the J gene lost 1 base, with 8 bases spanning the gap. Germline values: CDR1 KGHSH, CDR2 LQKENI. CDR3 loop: CASSPGFGTDTQYF. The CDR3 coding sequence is TGTGCCAGCTCACCCGGGTTCGGCACAGATACGCAGTATTTT.

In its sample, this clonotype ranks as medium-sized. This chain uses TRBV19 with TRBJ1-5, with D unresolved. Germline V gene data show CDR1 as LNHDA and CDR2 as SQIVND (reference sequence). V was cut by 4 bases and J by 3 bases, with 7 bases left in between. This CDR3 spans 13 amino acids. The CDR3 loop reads CASSTRLNQPQHF. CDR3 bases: TGTGCCAGTAGTACGAGGCTCAATCAGCCCCAGCATTTT.

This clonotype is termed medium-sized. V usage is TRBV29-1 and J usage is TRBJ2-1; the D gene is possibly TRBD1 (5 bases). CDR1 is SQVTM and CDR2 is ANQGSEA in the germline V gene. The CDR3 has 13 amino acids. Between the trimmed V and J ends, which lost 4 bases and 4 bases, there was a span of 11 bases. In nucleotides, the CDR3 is TGCAGCGTTGGAAAGCCAGGGTACAATGAGCAGTTCTTC. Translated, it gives CSVGKPGYNEQFF.

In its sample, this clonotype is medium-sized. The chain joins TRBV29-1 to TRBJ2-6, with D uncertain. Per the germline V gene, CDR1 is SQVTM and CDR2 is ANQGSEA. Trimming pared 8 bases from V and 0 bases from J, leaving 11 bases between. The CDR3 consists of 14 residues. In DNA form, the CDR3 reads TGCAGCATCAAGAGAGTCTCTGGGGCCAACGTCCTGACTTTC. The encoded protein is CSIKRVSGANVLTF.

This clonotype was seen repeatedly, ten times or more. CDR3 sequence reads: CASSPGTATNEKLFF. The CDR3 nucleotides read TGTGCCAGTAGCCCCGGGACTGCAACTAATGAAAAACTGTTTTTT. The chain joins TRBV19 to TRBJ1-4; D perhaps matches TRBD1 (5 bases). The CDR3 spans 15 residues. Germline V gene sequence: CDR1 LNHDA, CDR2 SQIVND (reference sequence). The germline V and J ends were trimmed by 6 bases and 0 bases, with 11 bases remaining between them.

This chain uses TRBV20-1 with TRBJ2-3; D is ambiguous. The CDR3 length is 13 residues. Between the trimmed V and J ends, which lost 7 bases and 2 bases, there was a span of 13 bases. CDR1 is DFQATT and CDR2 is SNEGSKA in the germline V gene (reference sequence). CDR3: CSGAPLNTDTQYF. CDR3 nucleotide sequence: TGCAGTGGTGCCCCCTTAAACACAGATACGCAGTATTTT.

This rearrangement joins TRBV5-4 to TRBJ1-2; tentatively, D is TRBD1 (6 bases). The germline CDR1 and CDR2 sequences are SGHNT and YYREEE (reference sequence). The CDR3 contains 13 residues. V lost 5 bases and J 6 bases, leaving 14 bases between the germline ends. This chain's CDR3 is CASSLQGQDGYTF. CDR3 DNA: TGTGCCAGCAGTTTACAGGGTCAGGATGGCTACACCTTC.

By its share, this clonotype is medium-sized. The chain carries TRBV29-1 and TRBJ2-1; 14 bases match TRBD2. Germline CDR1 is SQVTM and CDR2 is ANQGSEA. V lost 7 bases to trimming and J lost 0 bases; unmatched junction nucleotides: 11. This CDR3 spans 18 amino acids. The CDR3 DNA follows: TGCAGCGCCTCCGGGACTAGCGGGGGTCTGAGCTCCTACAATGAGCAGTTCTTC. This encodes CSASGTSGGLSSYNEQFF.

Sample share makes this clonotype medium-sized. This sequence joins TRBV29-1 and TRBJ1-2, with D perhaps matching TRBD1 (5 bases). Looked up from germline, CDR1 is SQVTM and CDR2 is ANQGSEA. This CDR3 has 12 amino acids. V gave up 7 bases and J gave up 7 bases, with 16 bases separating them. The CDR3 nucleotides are TGCAGCGCGGCTGGGGCAGAGTTTGGCTACACCTTC. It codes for CSAAGAEFGYTF.

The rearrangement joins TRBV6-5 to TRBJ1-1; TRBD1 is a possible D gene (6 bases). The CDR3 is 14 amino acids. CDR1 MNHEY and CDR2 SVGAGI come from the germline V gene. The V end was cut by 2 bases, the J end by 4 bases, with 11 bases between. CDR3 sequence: CASSYGGGGTEAFF. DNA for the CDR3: TGTGCCAGCAGTTACGGAGGGGGTGGCACTGAAGCTTTCTTT.

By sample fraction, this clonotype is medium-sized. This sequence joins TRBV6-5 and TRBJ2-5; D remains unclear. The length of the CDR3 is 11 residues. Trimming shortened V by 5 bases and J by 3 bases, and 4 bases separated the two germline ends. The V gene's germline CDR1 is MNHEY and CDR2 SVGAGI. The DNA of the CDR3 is TGTGCCAGCAGTGGGGAAGAGACCCAGTACTTC. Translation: CASSGEETQYF.

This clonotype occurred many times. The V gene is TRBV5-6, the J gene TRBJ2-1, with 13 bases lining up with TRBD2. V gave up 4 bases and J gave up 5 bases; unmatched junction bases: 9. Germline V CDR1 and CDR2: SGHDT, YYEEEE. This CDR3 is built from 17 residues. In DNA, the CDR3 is TGTGCCAGCAGCCCCTGGACTAGCGGGAGACGAGACAATGAGCAGTTCTTC. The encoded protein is CASSPWTSGRRDNEQFF.

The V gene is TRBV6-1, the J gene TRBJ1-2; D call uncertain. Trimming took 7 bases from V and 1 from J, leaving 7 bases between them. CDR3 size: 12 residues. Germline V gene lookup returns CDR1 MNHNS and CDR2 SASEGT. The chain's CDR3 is CASNDNNYGYTF. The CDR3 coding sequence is TGTGCCAGCAACGACAATAACTATGGCTACACCTTC.

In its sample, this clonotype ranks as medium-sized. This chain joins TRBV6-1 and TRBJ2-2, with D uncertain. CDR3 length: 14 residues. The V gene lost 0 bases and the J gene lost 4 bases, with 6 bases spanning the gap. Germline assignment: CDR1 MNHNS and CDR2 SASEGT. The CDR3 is CASSEAVRTGELFF. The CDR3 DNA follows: TGTGCCAGCAGTGAAGCGGTACGCACCGGGGAGCTGTTTTTT.

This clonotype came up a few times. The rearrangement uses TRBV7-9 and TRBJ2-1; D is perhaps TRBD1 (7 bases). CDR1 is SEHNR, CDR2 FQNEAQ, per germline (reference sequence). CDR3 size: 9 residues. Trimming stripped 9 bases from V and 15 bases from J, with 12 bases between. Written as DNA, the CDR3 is TGTGCCAGTCAGGGGGGCGCGTTCTTC. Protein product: CASQGGAFF.

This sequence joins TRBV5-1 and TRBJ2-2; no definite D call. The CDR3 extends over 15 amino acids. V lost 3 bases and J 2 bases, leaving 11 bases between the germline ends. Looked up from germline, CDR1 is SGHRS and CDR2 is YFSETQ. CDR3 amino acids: CASSSIYLNTGELFF. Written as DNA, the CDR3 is TGCGCCAGCAGCTCCATCTACCTTAACACCGGGGAGCTGTTTTTT.

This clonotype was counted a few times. For the CDR3, the DNA is TGTGCCAGCAGCTTAACCGGGACAGGGGGCATCTACGAGCAGTACTTC. Its protein is CASSLTGTGGIYEQYF. The rearrangement links TRBV7-6 to TRBJ2-7, with TRBD1 matching over 12 bases. J gave up 3 bases and V 2 bases, and 5 bases lay outside the gene matches. CDR1 is SGHVS and CDR2 is FNYEAQ in the germline V gene. The CDR3 has 16 residues.

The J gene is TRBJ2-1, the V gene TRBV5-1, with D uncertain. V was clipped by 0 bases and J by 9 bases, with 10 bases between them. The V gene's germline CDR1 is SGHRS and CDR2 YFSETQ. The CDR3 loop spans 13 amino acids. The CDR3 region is CASSLVSGGEQFF. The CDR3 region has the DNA TGCGCCAGCAGCTTGGTGTCGGGCGGTGAGCAGTTCTTC.

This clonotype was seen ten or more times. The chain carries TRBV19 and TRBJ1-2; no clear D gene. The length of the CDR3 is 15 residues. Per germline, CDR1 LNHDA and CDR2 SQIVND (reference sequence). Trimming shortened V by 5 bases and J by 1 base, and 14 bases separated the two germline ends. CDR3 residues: CASSPRNLLNYGYTF. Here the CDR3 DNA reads TGTGCCAGTAGTCCCCGAAACCTACTTAACTATGGCTACACCTTC.

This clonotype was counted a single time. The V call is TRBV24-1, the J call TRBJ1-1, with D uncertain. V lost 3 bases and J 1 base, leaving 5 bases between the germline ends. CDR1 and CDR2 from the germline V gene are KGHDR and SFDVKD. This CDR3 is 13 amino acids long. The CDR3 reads CATSDRRNTEAFF. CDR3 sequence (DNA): TGTGCCACCAGTGATCGGAGGAACACTGAAGCTTTCTTT.

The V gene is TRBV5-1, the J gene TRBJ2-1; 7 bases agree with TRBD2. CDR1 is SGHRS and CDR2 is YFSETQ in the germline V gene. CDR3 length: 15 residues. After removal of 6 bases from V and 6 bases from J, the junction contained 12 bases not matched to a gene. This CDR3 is CASNTWREPPNEQFF. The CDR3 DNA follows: TGCGCCAGCAACACTTGGCGGGAGCCCCCCAATGAGCAGTTCTTC.

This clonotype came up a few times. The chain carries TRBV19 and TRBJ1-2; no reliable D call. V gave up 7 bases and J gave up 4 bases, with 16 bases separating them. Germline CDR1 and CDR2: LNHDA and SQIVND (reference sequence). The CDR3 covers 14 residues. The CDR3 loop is CASTRTLGVYGYTF. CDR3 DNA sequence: TGTGCCAGTACCCGGACCCTGGGTGTCTATGGCTACACCTTC.